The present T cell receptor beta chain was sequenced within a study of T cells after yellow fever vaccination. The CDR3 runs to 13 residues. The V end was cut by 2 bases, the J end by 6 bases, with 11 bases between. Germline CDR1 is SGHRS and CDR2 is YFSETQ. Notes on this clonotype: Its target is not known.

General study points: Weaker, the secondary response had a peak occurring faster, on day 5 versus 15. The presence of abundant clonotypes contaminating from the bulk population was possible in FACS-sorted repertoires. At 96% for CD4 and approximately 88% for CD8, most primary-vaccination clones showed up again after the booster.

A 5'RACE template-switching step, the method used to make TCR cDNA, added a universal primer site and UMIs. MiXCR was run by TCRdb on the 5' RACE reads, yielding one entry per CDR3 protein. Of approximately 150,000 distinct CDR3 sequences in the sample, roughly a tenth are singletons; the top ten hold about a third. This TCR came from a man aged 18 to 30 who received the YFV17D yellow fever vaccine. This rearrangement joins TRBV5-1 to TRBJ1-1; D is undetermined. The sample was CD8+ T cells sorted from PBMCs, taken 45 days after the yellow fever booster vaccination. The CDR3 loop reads CASSFGLNPEAFF. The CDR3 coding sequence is TGCGCCAGCAGCTTCGGGTTAAACCCTGAAGCTTTCTTT.